The present T cell receptor (beta chain) was sequenced within a study of T-cell reconstitution after alpha-beta-depleted transplantation in children. General study findings and limits: At the one-year point after transplant, T-cell counts and TCRbeta diversity were found to come mostly from T cells that had been newly produced.

This clonotype was observed at least ten times. Its antigen is still unknown. Between the trimmed V and J ends, which lost 5 bases and 5 bases, there was a span of 5 bases. Germline CDR1 is SEHNR and CDR2 is FQNEAQ (reference sequence). This CDR3 is 11 amino acids long. Preparing the TCRbeta library involved the use of unique molecular identifiers. TCRdb reprocessed the PCR reads via MiXCR and lists one record per CDR3 protein. The data hold about 440,000 distinct CDR3 sequences, with 43% observed a single time. This sequence joins TRBV7-9 and TRBJ2-3; no definite D call. The clonotype originates from a girl between 2 and 10 years old with aplastic anemia, due to receive a stem cell transplant. The sequencing used PBMCs, collected before TCRalphabeta/CD19-depleted stem cell transplant. The chain's CDR3 is CASSPLDTQYF. The CDR3 DNA sequence: TGTGCCAGCAGCCCCCTAGATACGCAGTATTTT.